This T cell receptor (beta chain) came from a study of CD8 T cells in ankylosing spondylitis. Study-wide results and limits: Reportedly, significant enrichment of disease-linked clones occurred in matched ankylosing spondylitis synovial fluid.

Quantitative 5'-RACE was performed with molecular barcodes, and it yielded the TCR beta libraries. TCRdb independently ran MiXCR on the 5' RACE reads; one entry per CDR3 protein. The sample lists approximately 180,000 distinct CDR3 sequences, 18% occurring once. Germline CDR1 and CDR2: MNHEY and SVGEGT. V dropped 8 bases and J dropped 0 bases, with 14 bases sitting between them. This CDR3 has 15 amino acids. This clonotype was seen repeatedly, ten times or more. What it binds is not known. Sequenced: blood, either unsorted or a sorted T cell fraction (not recorded which). The sequence derives from a male donor under 30 with ankylosing spondylitis or in good health (not recorded which). The J gene is TRBJ1-5, the V gene TRBV6-2 or TRBV6-3; unclear D gene. The DNA for the CDR3 is TGTGCCAGCCGTACGGCAGAAATTAGCAATCAGCCCCAGCATTTT. Translating it yields CASRTAEISNQPQHF.